This entry lists 20 T cell receptor beta chains sequenced from one sample in a study of post-analysis software for immune sequencing data. Study findings and constraints: There were four or five TRBV segments more frequent in patients than controls, and TRBV5-6, TRBV5-1 and TRBV20-1 were among them.

Unique molecular identifiers were present in the TCR beta cDNA libraries. Each CDR3 protein gets one entry after TCRdb re-called the PCR reads with MiXCR. The sample includes around 770,000 distinct CDR3 sequences, about half seen only once; the top ten take roughly 5.2%. These receptors' targets are unknown. Sequences were obtained from blood. The origin of the receptors is a girl under 18 with multiple sclerosis.

The J gene is TRBJ2-5, the V gene TRBV12-3 or TRBV12-4; D perhaps matches TRBD2 (5 bases). Trimming removed 5 bases from V and 5 bases from J, with 15 bases in between. The CDR3 spans 14 residues. CDR3 region: CASSLNTQRETQYF. The CDR3 DNA is TGTGCCAGCAGTCTAAATACCCAGCGGGAGACCCAGTACTTC.

The rearrangement uses TRBV10-3 and TRBJ2-3, with D tentatively TRBD1 or TRBD2 (5 bases each). Per the germline V gene, CDR1 is ENHRY and CDR2 is SYGVKD. Trimming removed 10 bases at V and 2 bases at J, with 16 bases between. This CDR3 has 14 residues. DNA of the CDR3: TGTGCCACCTTACGGGACGGAAACACAGATACGCAGTATTTT. It yields the protein CATLRDGNTDTQYF.

The chain links TRBV3-1 to TRBJ2-1, with TRBD1 matching 7 bases. The CDR3 extends over 15 amino acids. The V segment lost 0 bases and the J segment 8 bases; nucleotides outside the gene matches: 7. The germline V gene has CDR1 LGHDT and CDR2 YNNKEL (reference sequence). The CDR3 nucleotides read TGTGCCAGCAGCCAAGAGGGCGGCAGGGGGTATGAGCAGTTCTTC. As protein: CASSQEGGRGYEQFF.

The J gene is TRBJ2-1, the V gene TRBV12-3 or TRBV12-4, with D maybe TRBD2 (6 bases). V shed 6 bases and J shed 10 bases, with 13 bases lying between them. The CDR3 spans 12 residues. The CDR3 spells CASSPLLAEQFF. The CDR3 DNA sequence: TGTGCCAGCAGCCCGCTTCTAGCGGAGCAGTTCTTC.

This chain joins TRBV7-2 and TRBJ2-2; TRBD2 is a possible D gene (6 bases). Deletions cut 2 bases from V and 5 bases from J, with 12 bases between. Germline lookup yields CDR1 SGHTA and CDR2 FQGNSA. The CDR3 length is 15 residues. The DNA of the CDR3 is TGTGCCAGCAGCTTATATCAGGGAGGAACCGGGGAGCTGTTTTTT. Residues: CASSLYQGGTGELFF.

The CDR3 here is CASSLSFGGREQYF. CDR3 bases: TGTGCCAGCAGTTTATCTTTCGGGGGACGGGAGCAGTACTTC. The chain carries TRBV27 and TRBJ2-7, with a tentative D call TRBD2 (6 bases). Trimming removed 0 bases at V and 7 bases at J, with 13 bases between. The germline CDR1 and CDR2 sequences are MNHEY and SMNVEV (reference sequence). The CDR3 covers 14 residues.

This chain joins TRBV4-2 and TRBJ2-3; 8 bases line up with TRBD2. Germline trimming cut 0 bases from V and 4 bases from J; bases unmatched to any gene: 15. The CDR3 has 19 amino acids. Germline lookup yields CDR1 LGHNA and CDR2 YNFKEQ. Here the CDR3 DNA reads TGTGCCAGCAGCCAAGAGAGGCCAAATCTCGGGGGGGTCGCAGATACGCAGTATTTT. It yields the protein CASSQERPNLGGVADTQYF.

This clonotype appeared once. This chain connects TRBV15 to TRBJ1-4, with D possibly TRBD1 on 6 matching bases. The CDR3 sequence is 14 residues long. V shed 0 bases and J shed 8 bases, with 10 bases lying between them. CDR1 and CDR2 (germline): LNHNV, YYDKDF (reference sequence). The CDR3 loop reads CATSREGGNEKLFF. In DNA form, the CDR3 reads TGTGCCACCAGCAGAGAAGGGGGGAACGAAAAACTGTTTTTT.

This clonotype has more than one count but fewer than ten. The V and J genes are TRBV4-3 and TRBJ2-1; D is unresolved. Germline-derived CDR1 and CDR2 are LGHNA and YSLEER. This CDR3 region has 15 residues. The V gene lost 0 bases and the J gene lost 4 bases, with 10 bases spanning the gap. The chain's CDR3 is CASSQEAIGYNEQFF. CDR3 coding DNA: TGCGCCAGCAGCCAAGAAGCGATAGGTTACAATGAGCAGTTCTTC.

The chain couples TRBV28 to TRBJ2-5; D is unresolved. The CDR3 spans 14 residues. V was trimmed by 11 bases and J by 2 bases, leaving 18 bases between them. Germline assignment: CDR1 MDHEN and CDR2 SYDVKM. The CDR3 is CAGWGSMGQETQYF. CDR3 nucleotide sequence: TGTGCCGGCTGGGGATCGATGGGGCAAGAGACCCAGTACTTC. Full variable domain (remainder filled in from reference TRBV28 and TRBJ2-5): DVKVTQSSRYLVKRTGEKVFLECVQDMDHENMFWYRQDPGLGLRLIYFSYDVKMKEKGDIPEGYSVSREKKERFSLILESASTNQTSMYLCAGWGSMGQETQYFGPGTRLLVL.

Only a few counts were recorded for this clonotype. The gene calls are TRBV27 and TRBJ2-7; D unresolved. Germline V gene sequence: CDR1 MNHEY, CDR2 SMNVEV (reference sequence). The CDR3 is 13 amino acids. The V end lost 0 bases, the J end lost 5 bases, and 8 bases lay between the germline ends. The CDR3 nucleotides read TGTGCCAGCAGTTTATCGAGAAGAAACGAGCAGTACTTC. It is translated as CASSLSRRNEQYF.

The rearrangement links TRBV20-1 to TRBJ2-3; 12 nucleotides agree with TRBD2. The V gene's germline CDR1 is DFQATT and CDR2 SNEGSKA (reference sequence). CDR3 size: 20 residues. Losses at the gene ends were 0 bases for V and 2 bases for J; bases not matched to a gene: 15. The CDR3, as DNA: TGCAGTGCTAGAGATTCCCCCCGGACTAGCGGGGTCCTCCTCACAGATACGCAGTATTTT. Translated: CSARDSPRTSGVLLTDTQYF.

The chain is built from TRBV29-1 and TRBJ2-1, with TRBD2 as a possible D gene (6 bases). The CDR3 is made up of 13 amino acids. V lost 4 bases and J lost 12, with 19 bases in between. Germline CDR1 and CDR2: SQVTM and ANQGSEA. DNA for the CDR3: TGCAGCGTTGCTAGCGCGCCTACAATGGGGCAGTTCTTC. It specifies CSVASAPTMGQFF.

This clonotype was seen a handful of times. The rearrangement uses TRBV20-1 and TRBJ2-3, with TRBD1 identical over 11 bases. The CDR3 is 13 amino acids. The germline gives CDR1 DFQATT, CDR2 SNEGSKA (reference sequence). V lost 5 bases to trimming and J lost 2 bases; unmatched junction nucleotides: 0. The CDR3 region has the DNA TGCAGTGCTGGACAGGGGGCCACAGATACGCAGTATTTT. Translation gives CSAGQGATDTQYF.

This clonotype was detected only a few times. This chain connects TRBV11-2 to TRBJ2-3; D remains unclear. Germline assignment: CDR1 SGHAT and CDR2 FQNNGV. Trimming pared 6 bases from V and 3 bases from J, leaving 16 bases between. The CDR3 totals 15 residues. The CDR3 region has the DNA TGTGCCAGCAGTCCAAGACTCATATTGACAGATACGCAGTATTTT. This codes for CASSPRLILTDTQYF. The complete variable domain, with remaining parts taken from reference TRBV11-2 and TRBJ2-3, reads EAGVAQSPRYKIIEKRQSVAFWCNPISGHATLYWYQQILGQGPKLLIQFQNNGVVDDSQLPKDRFSAERLKGVDSTLKIQPAKLEDSAVYLCASSPRLILTDTQYFGPGTRLTVL.

The chain links TRBV10-3 to TRBJ2-3; D perhaps matches TRBD2 (6 bases). Looked up from germline, CDR1 is ENHRY and CDR2 is SYGVKD. V gave up 0 bases and J gave up 2 bases, with 12 bases separating them. There are 16 residues in the CDR3. Here the CDR3 DNA reads TGTGCCATCAGTGAGTCGAGCCAGCGGGCCACAGATACGCAGTATTTT. This codes for CAISESSQRATDTQYF.

In its sample, this clonotype was seen a few times. The V call is TRBV6-6, the J call TRBJ1-4; unclear D gene. CDR3 size: 11 residues. With 11 bases removed from V and 6 bases from J, the gap between germline ends came to 10 bases. Per germline, CDR1 MNHNY and CDR2 SVGAGI (reference sequence). The CDR3 region is CAARGYEKLFF. The CDR3 coding sequence is TGTGCCGCCAGAGGTTATGAAAAACTGTTTTTT.

This clonotype was observed a few times. The rearrangement links TRBV7-2 to TRBJ2-3; no clear D gene. CDR1 is SGHTA and CDR2 is FQGNSA in the germline V gene. CDR3 size: 16 residues. Between the trimmed V and J ends, which lost 0 bases and 3 bases, there was a span of 13 bases. CDR3 in amino acids: CASSLAWSRRTDTQYF. In nucleotides, the CDR3 is TGTGCCAGCAGCTTAGCTTGGTCGAGAAGGACAGATACGCAGTATTTT.

The V call is TRBV29-1, the J call TRBJ2-1, with TRBD2 as a possible D gene (6 bases). The germline V gene encodes CDR1 SQVTM and CDR2 ANQGSEA. The CDR3 has 13 amino acids. V lost 4 bases, J lost 6 bases, and 13 bases lay in between. Here the CDR3 reads CSVVGSPRNEQFF. The CDR3 region has the DNA TGCAGCGTTGTCGGGAGCCCCCGCAATGAGCAGTTCTTC.

The V gene is TRBV24-1, the J gene TRBJ2-1; no clear D gene. This CDR3 region has 13 residues. The germline CDR1 and CDR2 sequences are KGHDR and SFDVKD. Deletions cut 1 base from V and 4 bases from J, with 4 bases between. The CDR3 nucleotides are TGTGCCACCAGTGATTTCAGGTACAATGAGCAGTTCTTC. This codes for CATSDFRYNEQFF.